These 22 T cell receptor beta chains were sequenced from one sample in a study of blood T cell repertoires in COVID-19. Profiled with immunoSEQ multiplex PCR; TCRdb holds only in-frame clones, not every one. Of tens of thousands of clones in the sample, roughly nine tenths were seen once. Sequenced material: peripheral blood. These receptors all stem from a man aged 25 to 40 with active or convalescent COVID-19.

V and J are TRBV10-1 and TRBJ2-5; possible D gene TRBD1, 6 bases. This CDR3 contains 13 residues. CDR1 is WNHNN and CDR2 is SYGVQD in the germline V gene (reference sequence). V was cut by 2 bases and J by 4 bases, with 8 bases left in between. CDR3 bases: TGCGCCAGCAGTGAGGGGGGCCGAGAGACCCAGTACTTC. Translating gives CASSEGGRETQYF.

CDR3 DNA sequence: TGTGCCACCAGTGATCCGAAGGGGAATCAGCCCCAGCATTTT. Amino acids: CATSDPKGNQPQHF. The genes are TRBV24-1 and TRBJ1-5, with a possible D match to TRBD1 (5 bases). This CDR3 contains 14 residues. Germline values: CDR1 KGHDR, CDR2 SFDVKD. The V gene lost 3 bases and the J gene lost 4 bases, with 9 bases spanning the gap.

The J gene is TRBJ2-5, the V gene TRBV9, with 7 positions matching TRBD1. Germline V gives CDR1 SGDLS, CDR2 YYNGEE. V lost 0 bases and J lost 3; bases outside the gene matches: 11. This CDR3 is built from 17 residues. Written as DNA, the CDR3 is TGTGCCAGCAGCGTAGCCGAAAGTGGGACAGCCAAAGAGACCCAGTACTTC. Residues: CASSVAESGTAKETQYF.

The CDR3 sequence: CASSWGGQGTGELFF. CDR3 sequence (DNA): TGTGCCAGCAGCTGGGGGGGACAGGGGACCGGGGAGCTGTTTTTT. This chain uses TRBV5-4 with TRBJ2-2, with 10 bases aligning to TRBD1. Looked up from germline, CDR1 is SGHNT and CDR2 is YYREEE (reference sequence). The junction had 4 bases not matched to a gene; V was cut back by 3 bases and J by 5 bases. CDR3 size: 15 residues.

The chain uses TRBV19 and TRBJ1-5; D not resolved. The CDR3 is made up of 12 amino acids. Germline CDR1 reads LNHDA; CDR2 reads SQIVND (reference sequence). The V gene lost 1 base and the J gene lost 9 bases, with 7 bases spanning the gap. The CDR3 loop is CASSIGVGPQHF. CDR3 bases: TGTGCCAGTAGTATAGGCGTTGGGCCCCAGCATTTT.

This rearrangement joins TRBV6-2 or TRBV6-3 to TRBJ2-3, with no clear D. Germline V gene lookup returns CDR1 MNHEY and CDR2 SVGEGT. This CDR3 contains 12 residues. Trimming left V 5 bases short and J 2 bases short, with 5 bases between. The chain's CDR3 is CASSPSTDTQYF. The CDR3 DNA reads TGTGCCAGCAGTCCCTCCACAGATACGCAGTATTTT.

The chain is built from TRBV6-6 and TRBJ2-3, with 9 bases lining up with TRBD2. Germline V lookup: CDR1 MNHNY, CDR2 SVGAGI (reference sequence). J lost 3 bases, V lost 2 bases, and 6 bases had no gene match. This CDR3 region has 16 residues. In DNA form, the CDR3 reads TGTGCCAGCAGTTACAGAGTAGCGGGAGTGACAGATACGCAGTATTTT. Amino acid sequence: CASSYRVAGVTDTQYF.

The chain recombines TRBV13 with TRBJ1-2; TRBD1 matches 9 bases. Germline CDR1 reads PRHDT; CDR2 reads FYEKMQ (reference sequence). This CDR3 contains 14 residues. Trimming cost V 6 bases and J 3 bases; bases outside gene matches: 5. The CDR3 DNA reads TGTGCCAGCAGACGTACAGGGGGCGACTATGGCTACACCTTC. It specifies CASRRTGGDYGYTF.

J is TRBJ2-3 and V is TRBV14; weak D call: TRBD2 (5 bases). The germline V and J ends were trimmed by 4 bases and 6 bases, with 17 bases remaining between them. The CDR3 is 15 residues long. Germline CDR1 and CDR2: SGHDN and FVKESK. The CDR3: CASSPTARLTDTQYF. In DNA, the CDR3 is TGTGCCAGCAGCCCGACCGCTCGACTAACGGATACGCAGTATTTT. Full variable domain (rest looked up from reference TRBV14 and TRBJ2-3): EAGVTQFPSHSVIEKGQTVTLRCDPISGHDNLYWYRRVMGKEIKFLLHFVKESKQDESGMPNNRFLAERTGGTYSTLKVQPAELEDSGVYFCASSPTARLTDTQYFGPGTRLTVL.

The chain is built from TRBV27 and TRBJ2-6, with D possibly matching TRBD1 (5 bases). The CDR3 loop spans 18 amino acids. Trimming stripped 5 bases from V and 0 bases from J, with 17 bases between. CDR1 is MNHEY and CDR2 is SMNVEV in the germline V gene (reference sequence). This CDR3 is CASSRQPSINSGANVLTF. The CDR3, as DNA: TGTGCCAGCAGTCGACAGCCCTCGATCAACTCTGGGGCCAACGTCCTGACTTTC.

This chain uses TRBV5-6 with TRBJ2-1; 13 nucleotides align to TRBD2. This CDR3 is built from 15 residues. The V and J ends lost 5 bases and 10 bases, in that order; junction bases with no gene match: 9. The germline V gene encodes CDR1 SGHDT and CDR2 YYEEEE. The CDR3 is CASSLTSGGPREQFF. The DNA of the CDR3 is TGTGCCAGCAGTTTGACTAGCGGGGGGCCCAGGGAGCAGTTCTTC. Together with reference TRBV5-6 and TRBJ2-1, the CDR3 gives the full variable domain: DAGVTQSPTHLIKTRGQQVTLRCSPKSGHDTVSWYQQALGQGPQFIFQYYEEEERQRGNFPDRFSGHQFPNYSSELNVNALLLGDSALYLCASSLTSGGPREQFFGPGTRLTVL.

The chain couples TRBV19 to TRBJ1-6; 7 nucleotides match TRBD1. Per germline, CDR1 LNHDA and CDR2 SQIVND (reference sequence). Germline trimming cut 1 base from V and 8 bases from J; bases unmatched to any gene: 5. The CDR3 sequence is 15 residues long. For the CDR3, the DNA is TGTGCCAGTAGTATAGGAGGACAGGTACATTCACCCCTCCACTTT. This gives the protein CASSIGGQVHSPLHF. The variable domain in full, with the rest retrieved from reference TRBV19 and TRBJ1-6, is DGGITQSPKYLFRKEGQNVTLSCEQNLNHDAMYWYRQDPGQGLRLIYYSQIVNDFQKGDIAEGYSVSREKKESFPLTVTSAQKNPTAFYLCASSIGGQVHSPLHFGNGTRLTVT.

This clone was picked up one time. The V and J genes are TRBV11-2 and TRBJ1-6; D might be TRBD1 (6 bases). CDR1 is SGHAT and CDR2 is FQNNGV in the germline V gene. There are 18 residues in the CDR3. Trimming stripped 1 base from V and 6 bases from J, with 19 bases between. The CDR3 is CASSLVWEQGALNSPLHF. The CDR3 bases are TGTGCCAGCAGCTTAGTGTGGGAACAGGGCGCCCTTAATTCACCCCTCCACTTT.

The V call is TRBV5-1, the J call TRBJ2-1; TRBD2 matches at 8 bases. Germline lookup yields CDR1 SGHRS and CDR2 YFSETQ. The CDR3 contains 19 residues. The trim removed 1 base at V and 7 bases at J, leaving 19 bases unmatched. CDR3 coding DNA: TGCGCCAGCAGCTTGCGGCCGGGATTTGGGACTAGGGTCCGGAATGAGCAGTTCTTC. Its protein is CASSLRPGFGTRVRNEQFF. The full variable domain, rest sourced from reference TRBV5-1 and TRBJ2-1, is KAGVTQTPRYLIKTRGQQVTLSCSPISGHRSVSWYQQTPGQGLQFLFEYFSETQRNKGNFPGRFSGRQFSNSRSEMNVSTLELGDSALYLCASSLRPGFGTRVRNEQFFGPGTRLTVL.

The rearrangement links TRBV12-3 or TRBV12-4 to TRBJ1-1, with D perhaps matching TRBD1 (6 bases). Deletions cut 7 bases from V and 7 bases from J, with 10 bases between. This CDR3 has 11 amino acids. CDR3 region: CASMLTGEAFF. Here the CDR3 DNA reads TGTGCCAGCATGCTGACAGGTGAAGCTTTCTTT.

This rearrangement joins TRBV11-1 to TRBJ2-1; D is perhaps TRBD1 (5 bases). In germline, CDR1 is SGHAT, CDR2 FQDESV (reference sequence). The CDR3 is made up of 13 amino acids. The V end was cut by 5 bases, the J end by 4 bases, with 9 bases between. CDR3 region: CASSDDSYNEQFF. Here the CDR3 DNA reads TGTGCCAGCAGCGACGACAGTTACAATGAGCAGTTCTTC.

For this clone: A junction boundary mismatches the germline segment, possibly from a read error. V usage is TRBV14 and J usage is TRBJ1-6; maybe TRBD1 (6 bases). This CDR3 has 14 residues. Germline CDR1 reads SGHDN; CDR2 reads FVKESK. The CDR3 sequence is CASSLTGYSSPLHF. CDR3 nucleotide sequence: TGTGCCAGCAGCCTTACAGGGTATAGTTCACCCCTCCACTTT.

This chain connects TRBV3-1 (or the pseudogene TRBV3-2) to TRBJ2-3; 10 bases align to TRBD2. The junction had 15 bases not matched to a gene; V was cut back by 4 bases and J by 2 bases. This CDR3 comprises 19 residues. Germline V gene lookup returns CDR1 LGHDT and CDR2 YNNKEL (reference sequence). The DNA of the CDR3 is TGTGCCAGCAGCCCCTTGCGACGAATAGCGGGGGGAAACACAGATACGCAGTATTTT. Translating it yields CASSPLRRIAGGNTDTQYF.

V and J are TRBV2 and TRBJ2-2, with 9 nucleotides matching TRBD1. Germline V CDR1 and CDR2: SNHLY, FYNNEI. V dropped 1 base and J dropped 8; count of bases not matched to a gene: 5. This CDR3 is 15 amino acids long. The CDR3 loop is CASSEDRGRGGELFF. Here the CDR3 DNA reads TGTGCCAGCAGTGAAGACAGGGGGCGCGGAGGGGAGCTGTTTTTT.

The rearrangement joins TRBV19 to TRBJ1-1; 7 bases are shared with TRBD1. After removal of 3 bases from V and 1 base from J, the junction contained 2 bases not matched to a gene. The germline gives CDR1 LNHDA, CDR2 SQIVND (reference sequence). The CDR3 spans 14 residues. The CDR3 bases are TGTGCCAGTAGTATCAACAGGGGGAACACTGAAGCTTTCTTT. Encoded protein: CASSINRGNTEAFF. Full variable domain (missing parts from reference TRBV19 and TRBJ1-1): DGGITQSPKYLFRKEGQNVTLSCEQNLNHDAMYWYRQDPGQGLRLIYYSQIVNDFQKGDIAEGYSVSREKKESFPLTVTSAQKNPTAFYLCASSINRGNTEAFFGQGTRLTVV.

The chain joins TRBV7-9 to TRBJ1-4; the match to TRBD1 covers 10 bases. Germline V gives CDR1 SEHNR, CDR2 FQNEAQ (reference sequence). Trimming took 5 bases from V and 0 from J; bases not matched to a gene: 9. This CDR3 spans 18 amino acids. The CDR3 is CASSPGQGFGATNEKLFF. The CDR3 coding sequence is TGTGCCAGCAGCCCGGGACAGGGGTTTGGAGCAACTAATGAAAAACTGTTTTTT.

This chain connects TRBV18 to TRBJ2-5; 8 bases fit TRBD2. CDR1 KGHSH and CDR2 LQKENI come from the germline V gene. V lost 1 base, J lost 2 bases, and 15 bases stayed unmatched. The length of the CDR3 is 19 residues. CDR3 in amino acids: CASSPLGLRGTRGQETQYF. The CDR3 nucleotides read TGTGCCAGCTCACCACTCGGACTGAGGGGGACTAGAGGGCAAGAGACCCAGTACTTC.